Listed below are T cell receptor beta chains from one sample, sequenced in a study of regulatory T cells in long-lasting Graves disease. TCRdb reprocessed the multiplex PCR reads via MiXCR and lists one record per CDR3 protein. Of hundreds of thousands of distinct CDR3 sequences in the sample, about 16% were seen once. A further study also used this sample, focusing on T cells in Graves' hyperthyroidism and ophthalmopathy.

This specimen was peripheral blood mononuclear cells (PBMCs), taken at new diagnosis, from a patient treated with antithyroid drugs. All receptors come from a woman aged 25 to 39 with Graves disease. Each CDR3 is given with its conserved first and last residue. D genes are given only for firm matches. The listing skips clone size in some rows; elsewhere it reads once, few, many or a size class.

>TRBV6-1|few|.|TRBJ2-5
CASTPLGGLQETQYF
TGTGCCAGCACCCCTTTGGGGGGACTCCAAGAGACCCAGTACTTC
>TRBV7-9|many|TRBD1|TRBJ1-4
CASSPIPGGADNEKLFF
TGTGCCAGCAGCCCGATCCCAGGGGGCGCTGATAACGAAAAACTGTTTTTT
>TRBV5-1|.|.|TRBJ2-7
CASSLEGDVGEQYF
TGCGCCAGCAGCTTAGAGGGCGATGTGGGCGAGCAGTACTTC
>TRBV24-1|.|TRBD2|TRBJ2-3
CATSEAGVDGDTQYF
TGTGCCACCAGTGAGGCGGGAGTTGATGGAGATACGCAGTATTTT
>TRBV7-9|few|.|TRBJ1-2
CAPWPGLDGYTF
TGTGCCCCTTGGCCAGGGCTGGACGGCTACACCTTC
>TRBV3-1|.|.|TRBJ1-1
CASSQTGQTNTEAFF
TGTGCCAGCAGCCAAACGGGACAAACGAACACTGAAGCTTTCTTT
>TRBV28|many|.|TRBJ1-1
CASSPSEGLIMNTEAFF
TGTGCCAGCAGTCCAAGTGAGGGTCTGATCATGAACACTGAAGCTTTCTTT
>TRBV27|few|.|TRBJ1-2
CASARELNYGYTF
TGTGCCAGCGCCAGGGAGCTAAACTATGGCTACACCTTC
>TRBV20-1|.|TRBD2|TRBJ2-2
CGSGASGANTGELFF
TGCGGCAGTGGGGCTAGCGGAGCGAACACCGGGGAGCTGTTTTTT
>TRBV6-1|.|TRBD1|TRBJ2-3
CASSETGDGTQYF
TGTGCCAGCAGTGAAACAGGGGACGGAACGCAGTATTTT
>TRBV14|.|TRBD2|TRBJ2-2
CASSQAASGRSTGELFF
TGTGCCAGCAGCCAAGCCGCTAGCGGGAGGAGCACCGGGGAGCTGTTTTTT
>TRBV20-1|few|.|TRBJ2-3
CRPIPGLSTDTQYF
TGCAGGCCAATCCCGGGACTTAGCACAGATACGCAGTATTTT
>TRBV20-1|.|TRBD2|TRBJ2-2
CSATSGILNTGELFF
TGCAGTGCTACAAGCGGGATCCTTAACACCGGGGAGCTGTTTTTT
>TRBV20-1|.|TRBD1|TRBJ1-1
CSASAGGLNTEAFF
TGCAGTGCTAGTGCAGGGGGACTGAACACTGAAGCTTTCTTT
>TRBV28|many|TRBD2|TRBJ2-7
CASSGTSGRYEQYF
TGTGCCAGCAGCGGGACTAGCGGTAGATACGAGCAGTACTTC
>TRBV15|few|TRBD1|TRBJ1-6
CATSRDRGNYNSPLHF
TGTGCCACCAGCCGAGACAGGGGAAACTATAATTCACCCCTCCACTTT